This entry concerns a single T cell receptor beta chain. No cognate antigen has been identified for it. Per-base qualities were not stored, and no clone one base away is much larger. Deletion took 2 bases off V and 3 bases off J, with a span of 7 bases between the germline ends. The CDR3 covers 13 residues, taking in both the cysteine and the phenylalanine. Solely the CDR3 DNA is kept, with 39 bases framed from the first base. The CDR1 and CDR2 encoded by the germline V gene (reference sequence) are SEHNR and FQNEAQ. The immunoSEQ hsTCRB assay version 4, run in survey mode, was used to sequence TCRbeta repertoires from genomic DNA. Genomic DNA was diluted to approximately 11 ng/uL, and up to 1 ug per sample was used for TCRbeta sequencing. Processing in the source paper ran as follows. ImmunoSeq Analyzer 3.0 was used for analysis of TCRbeta data, and diversity was computed on productive nucleotide rearrangements. Lower-bound TCR diversity was estimated with the improved Chao index, and clonality with the Gini coefficient using the Immunarch R package. Nucleotide rearrangements that differed but encoded the same CDR3beta amino acid sequence were counted as separate clonotypes. Differential abundance analysis identified TCRbeta sequences significantly enriched in antigen-responding cells relative to anti-CD3/anti-CD28-activated cells. GLIPH2 grouped TCRs by predicted peptide-MHC specificity, both within each participant and across combined participant data sets. TCRdb's version of the immuneACCESS table is confined to in-frame rearrangements and falls short of the full clone set. An unresolved V gene accounts for under half of the shortfall where checked; the remainder is of unknown origin. That table supplies the V and J calls and clone size; D and trimming were determined from the DNA. Counted in this sample were 30,000 or so clones; around 82% of them appeared once. 0.8% to 0.9% of the sample rests with the top ten.

What this sample's treatment or condition label stands for: suppressive antiretroviral therapy. Cells were stimulated with lysates of CMV-infected fibroblasts at roughly 10 ug/mL. Memory populations depleted of antigen-responding cells were obtained by sorting nonresponding CD40L-negative CD69-negative CD45RO-high memory CD4+ T cells. HIV-1-infected adults in whom suppressive ART had been started during chronic infection were enrolled as participants. For at least 4 years, participants had undetectable plasma HIV-1 RNA, below 50 copies/mL. To be included, a participant needed positive CMV serology and a CD4+ T cell count above 400 cells/uL. Before stimulation, PBMCs were isolated using density centrifugation and depleted of CD8+ T cells. CD8-depleted PBMCs were stimulated for around 20 hours with anti-CD28/CD49d costimulation, CD40-blocking antibody and enfuvirtide to prevent new infections. Sorting was done on either a Beckman Coulter MoFlo Legacy or an XDP sorter, and propidium iodide was used to exclude dead cells. The QIAamp DNA Mini Kit was used for genomic DNA extraction from samples above one million cells, and the Quick-DNA Microprep Kit was used otherwise.

The data derive from a study of persistence of HIV-infected CD4 T cells (dated by TCRdb to 2020 to 2021). Background for the entire study: The study isolated CMV- and HIV-1 Gag-responding CD4+ T cells from ART-treated individuals to examine antigen-driven clonal expansion of HIV-1-infected cells. Participants had been on suppressive ART for a median of about eight years. Peripheral blood samples of up to about 200 mL were obtained at multiple time points, with the exception of a couple of participants, for whom leukapheresis was performed at a single time point. The clonality of all cells in each sorted population was measured by TCRbeta sequencing, and the clonality of infected cells was measured by proviral sequencing. The TCR cluster analysis across participants included roughly 8 participants for CMV and roughly seven participants for Gag. Beyond this particular receptor, the publication reports: Bulk TCR analyses could not be restricted to the rare CMV-responding cells that actually carried HIV-1 proviruses. Significantly lower TCRbeta richness was observed in CMV- and Gag-responding cells than in anti-CD3/anti-CD28-responding cells, and higher oligoclonality was observed in CMV-responding cells than in CD3/CD28-stimulated and Gag-responding cells. A correlation was observed between TCR oligoclonality and proviral oligoclonality within the same sorted populations. Few individuals were included in the study, and only a limited range of antigens was tested. Antigen-responding cells were enriched for expanded CDR3beta sequences that were degenerate, which suggests that CD4+ responses to CMV and Gag underwent convergent selection.

Here the chain combines TRBV7-9 and TRBJ1-1; the D gene lacks a confident call. The sequence was collected from an adult man with HIV who was CMV-seropositive. The sample consisted of CD4+ T cells sorted from PBMCs after 18-hour stimulation, taken from a patient who received antiretroviral therapy. The sample's cell subset or site label is to be understood as: CD40L-CD69- CD45RO-high memory CD4 T cells not responding to CMV lysate. The nucleotide sequence is TGTGCCAGCAGCTTACGGAGGGACACTGAAGCTTTCTTT. This translates into CASSLRRDTEAFF.